These 7 T cell receptor beta chains were all obtained from the same sample, sequenced in a study of blood T cell repertoires in COVID-19. Clones were read by immunoSEQ multiplex PCR, and TCRdb kept only the in-frame ones, dropping some. The sample includes 130,000 or so clones, approximately 70% seen only once; the top ten take around 2%. Sequencing was performed on peripheral blood. The receptor source for this set is a woman in her 70s with acute or convalescent COVID-19.

With regard to this clone: The same CDR3 also results from other DNA sequences found in this sample. V usage is TRBV5-1 and J usage is TRBJ2-7; 11 bases fit TRBD1. J lost 2 bases, V lost 2 bases, and 3 bases had no gene match. The CDR3 covers 15 residues. The germline V gene encodes CDR1 SGHRS and CDR2 YFSETQ. The CDR3 is CASSLGQGATYEQYF. The CDR3 nucleotides read TGCGCCAGCAGCTTAGGACAGGGGGCGACCTACGAGCAGTACTTC.

This clone was counted a few times. This chain links TRBV10-1 with TRBJ1-2; D is uncertain. V dropped 3 bases and J dropped 3 bases, with 8 bases sitting between them. Germline V gene lookup returns CDR1 WNHNN and CDR2 SYGVQD (reference sequence). The CDR3 is 13 amino acids. The CDR3 DNA sequence: TGCGCCAGCAGTGATGGCATGGACTATGGCTACACCTTC. It encodes CASSDGMDYGYTF.

This clone has a handful of counts. The chain couples TRBV7-6 to TRBJ1-1; D call uncertain. V lost 3 bases and J 0 bases, leaving 5 bases between the germline ends. There are 13 residues in the CDR3. Germline V gives CDR1 SGHVS, CDR2 FNYEAQ. The CDR3 DNA sequence: TGTGCCAGCAGCTTCAGGCTGAACACTGAAGCTTTCTTT. Protein product: CASSFRLNTEAFF.

The J gene is TRBJ2-3, the V gene TRBV7-9; no clear D. The ends were cut back, 7 bases at V and 1 base at J, with 9 bases in the middle. The CDR3 covers 13 residues. Looked up from germline, CDR1 is SEHNR and CDR2 is FQNEAQ (reference sequence). CDR3: CASMESGTDTQYF. The CDR3 nucleotides are TGTGCCAGCATGGAGTCAGGCACAGATACGCAGTATTTT.

This clone came up a few times. The chain carries TRBV19 and TRBJ2-6; D possibly corresponds to TRBD1 (6 bases). V lost 3 bases and J lost 1, with 10 bases in between. The CDR3 totals 16 residues. The germline V gene encodes CDR1 LNHDA and CDR2 SQIVND (reference sequence). CDR3 residues: CASSIRTVSGANVLTF. The CDR3, as DNA: TGTGCCAGTAGTATTCGGACAGTATCTGGGGCCAACGTCCTGACTTTC.

This chain connects TRBV4-3 to TRBJ2-3; D may be TRBD1 (5 bases). This CDR3 spans 15 amino acids. Germline-derived CDR1 and CDR2 are LGHNA and YSLEER. V was clipped by 1 base and J by 0 bases, with 8 bases between them. CDR3 region: CASSQGQSSTDTQYF. CDR3 nucleotides: TGCGCCAGCAGCCAAGGACAGTCTAGCACAGATACGCAGTATTTT.

The V and J genes are TRBV24-1 and TRBJ2-3, with D perhaps TRBD1 (6 bases). The V end was cut by 5 bases, the J end by 8 bases, with 19 bases between. The CDR3 sequence is 15 residues long. Germline V gene sequence: CDR1 KGHDR, CDR2 SFDVKD. Here the CDR3 reads CATSASGGPRGTQYF. DNA for the CDR3: TGTGCCACCAGTGCCTCGGGCGGGCCCAGGGGTACGCAGTATTTT.